There are many counts of the clone carrying this T cell receptor (beta chain). This record belongs to a study of blood T cell repertoires in COVID-19. Study-wide context: Whether acute or convalescent, the COVID-19 samples came from the United States, Italy and Spain. In each case, the material was cDNA or gDNA derived from T cells, B-cell-depleted T cells, or PBMCs.

This CDR3 has 15 residues. Germline CDR1 and CDR2: SNHLY and FYNNEI. Trimming stripped 2 bases from V and 5 bases from J, with 13 bases between. Original data processing: Reference gene primers were amplified, and this amplification served to estimate nucleated cell counts. Measured with immunoSEQ multiplex PCR; TCRdb has only the in-frame clones, and not every one. Clone size and V and J calls were adopted from that table, with D and trimming inferred from the DNA. The sample has about 200,000 clones, around 90% seen once. This TCR came from a man in his 60s who had recovered from COVID-19. The source material was peripheral blood. V gene TRBV2 combines with J gene TRBJ2-1; TRBD2 is a possible D gene (5 bases). In nucleotides, the CDR3 is TGTGCCAGCAGTGAACGGGCTAGCAGAAACAATGAGCAGTTCTTC. Its protein product is CASSERASRNNEQFF. The complete variable domain, with remaining parts taken from reference TRBV2 and TRBJ2-1, reads EPEVTQTPSHQVTQMGQEVILRCVPISNHLYFYWYRQILGQKVEFLVSFYNNEISEKSEIFDDQFSVERPDGSNFTLKIRSTKLEDSAMYFCASSERASRNNEQFFGPGTRLTVL.